These T cell receptor beta chains were read from a single sample in a study of cytomegalovirus exposure and HLA in healthy donors. Measured with immunoSEQ multiplex PCR; TCRdb has only the in-frame clones, and not every one. This sample contains some 110,000 clones. The sequencing input was PBMCs. Receptors originate from a man between 18 and 29 years old in good health and CMV-seronegative. CDR3s include the opening cysteine and the closing phenylalanine or tryptophan. The D gene is left open where the match is weak.

V: TRBV6-1
J: TRBJ2-3
D: TRBD2
DNA: TGTGCCAGCAGTGAAGAGTTGGCGGGAGGGCTTAGGGATACGCAGTATTTT
CDR3: CASSEELAGGLRDTQYF

V: TRBV6-6
J: TRBJ1-4
D: -
DNA: TGTGCCAGCAAGGGGGATTGGGAAAAACTGTTTTTT
CDR3: CASKGDWEKLFF

V: TRBV7-9
J: TRBJ1-1
D: TRBD1
DNA: TGTGCCAGTTCCACCACAGGGACAGATAACACTGAAGCTTTCTTT
CDR3: CASSTTGTDNTEAFF

V: TRBV5-1
J: TRBJ1-6
D: -
DNA: TGCGCCAGCAGCGACAACCAGTCGCCCCTCCACTTT
CDR3: CASSDNQSPLHF

V: TRBV5-6
J: TRBJ2-5
D: TRBD1
DNA: TGTGCCAGCAGCGAAGTGACAGGGGAAGAGACCCAGTACTTC
CDR3: CASSEVTGEETQYF

V: TRBV28
J: TRBJ2-1
D: -
DNA: TGTGCCAGCAGTTTGTCTGGGGGCGACAATGAGCAGTTCTTC
CDR3: CASSLSGGDNEQFF

V: TRBV15
J: TRBJ1-1
D: TRBD1
DNA: TGTGCCACCAGCACTCCGACAGGGGCGAACACTGAAGCTTTCTTT
CDR3: CATSTPTGANTEAFF

V: TRBV4-1
J: TRBJ2-7
D: TRBD2
DNA: TGCGCCAGCAGCAGACTAGCGGGAGAAGAGGACGAGCAGTACTTC
CDR3: CASSRLAGEEDEQYF

V: TRBV18
J: TRBJ1-3
D: -
DNA: TGTGCCAGCTCACTAAAGGAAGCCAGGTCCGGAAACACCATATATTTT
CDR3: CASSLKEARSGNTIYF

V: TRBV11-2
J: TRBJ2-2
D: TRBD2
DNA: TGTGCCAGCAGCTACGCACCGGGACTAGAGAAGACCGGGGAGCTGTTTTTT
CDR3: CASSYAPGLEKTGELFF

V: TRBV6-1
J: TRBJ2-7
D: -
DNA: TGTGCCACCGCGGATGTGCGGGCCTACGAGCAGTACTTC
CDR3: CATADVRAYEQYF

V: TRBV29-1
J: TRBJ1-2
D: -
DNA: TGCAGCGTAGATAACAGGGCCGGCTATGGCTACACCTTC
CDR3: CSVDNRAGYGYTF

V: TRBV18
J: TRBJ2-1
D: -
DNA: TGTGCCAGCTCACCATCGGGACCCGGAGGGAATGAGCAGTTCTTC
CDR3: CASSPSGPGGNEQFF

V: TRBV5-6
J: TRBJ1-1
D: -
DNA: TGTGCCAGCAGCTTGGTTGTGTTGGGGCCGTCGAACACTGAAGCTTTCTTT
CDR3: CASSLVVLGPSNTEAFF

V: TRBV20-1
J: TRBJ1-1
D: -
DNA: TGCAGTGCTAGAGGAGACACTGAAGCTTTCTTT
CDR3: CSARGDTEAFF

V: TRBV5-4
J: TRBJ1-6
D: TRBD1
DNA: TGTGCCAGCAGCCTAGGGACAGGGGGCAGGTTCGGCGATTCACCCCTCCACTTT
CDR3: CASSLGTGGRFGDSPLHF

V: TRBV19
J: TRBJ1-1
D: -
DNA: TGTGCCAGTAGTATTGACAGCTGGGGCACTGAAGCTTTCTTT
CDR3: CASSIDSWGTEAFF

V: TRBV4-1
J: TRBJ2-3
D: -
DNA: TGCGCCAGCAGTATAAGTGGTAGTGGGGACACCCGCACAGATACGCAGTATTTT
CDR3: CASSISGSGDTRTDTQYF

V: TRBV7-9
J: TRBJ1-1
D: -
DNA: TGTGCCAGCGAGAGTGAAGCTTTCTTT
CDR3: CASESEAFF

V: TRBV7-9
J: TRBJ2-2
D: TRBD1
DNA: TGTGCCAGCAGCTTGACAGGGGCGAGCACCGGGGAGCTGTTTTTT
CDR3: CASSLTGASTGELFF

V: TRBV9
J: TRBJ1-5
D: -
DNA: TGTGCCAGCAGCCCCCGGTGGGGGGTAGGACAGCCCCAGCATTTT
CDR3: CASSPRWGVGQPQHF

V: TRBV15
J: TRBJ1-1
D: TRBD1
DNA: TGTGCCACCAGCAGCCGACAGGGGGCTGGCACTGAAGCTTTCTTT
CDR3: CATSSRQGAGTEAFF

V: TRBV5-5
J: TRBJ1-1
D: -
DNA: TGTGCCAGCAGCTCTCTTGGAGGGGCGAACACTGAAGCTTTCTTT
CDR3: CASSSLGGANTEAFF

V: TRBV4-1
J: TRBJ1-2
D: -
DNA: TGCGCCAGCAGCCGACCGGAGAACTATGGCTACACCTTC
CDR3: CASSRPENYGYTF

V: TRBV18
J: TRBJ2-3
D: TRBD1
DNA: TGTGCCAGCTCACCACCCGGGGACAGGGTTGCGGATACGCAGTATTTT
CDR3: CASSPPGDRVADTQYF

V: TRBV19
J: TRBJ1-2
D: TRBD1
DNA: TGTGCCAGTAGCCCGGGACAGGGGAATGGCTACACCTTC
CDR3: CASSPGQGNGYTF

V: TRBV11-2
J: TRBJ2-5
D: -
DNA: TGTGCCAGCAGCCTCCTCCTGAGGGACCAAGAGACCCAGTACTTC
CDR3: CASSLLLRDQETQYF

V: TRBV12-5
J: TRBJ2-7
D: -
DNA: TGTGCTAGTGCCCAGGGTTACGAGCAGTACTTC
CDR3: CASAQGYEQYF

V: TRBV28
J: TRBJ2-7
D: TRBD1
DNA: TGTACATCAAGGGGACAGTACGGGGAGCAGTACTTC
CDR3: CTSRGQYGEQYF

V: TRBV9
J: TRBJ1-2
D: -
DNA: TGTGCCAGCAGCGAATTTTCAGGATCTGTAGACACCTTC
CDR3: CASSEFSGSVDTF

V: TRBV4-1
J: TRBJ2-7
D: -
DNA: TGCGCCAGCAGCCAAGGGGGCTCCTTTCGATACGAGCAGTACTTC
CDR3: CASSQGGSFRYEQYF

V: TRBV5-5
J: TRBJ1-5
D: -
DNA: TGTGCCAGCAGCTTGAGCAGGGAACCGTACAATCAGCCCCAGCATTTT
CDR3: CASSLSREPYNQPQHF

V: TRBV28
J: TRBJ2-7
D: -
DNA: TGTGCCAGCAGCCCGCCAACAACCGCCTCCTACGAGCAGTACTTC
CDR3: CASSPPTTASYEQYF

V: TRBV29-1
J: TRBJ2-1
D: -
DNA: TGCAGCGTTAAGGGGGTCTCCTACAATGAGCAGTTCTTC
CDR3: CSVKGVSYNEQFF

V: TRBV28
J: TRBJ2-7
D: TRBD1
DNA: TGTGCCAGCAGTTTTTTCAAAGGGACAGGGCGTGGGTCCTACGAGCAGTACTTC
CDR3: CASSFFKGTGRGSYEQYF

V: TRBV7-9
J: TRBJ2-1
D: -
DNA: TGTGCCAGCAGCTTATCAGACAATGAGCAGTTCTTC
CDR3: CASSLSDNEQFF

V: TRBV9
J: TRBJ2-5
D: TRBD2
DNA: TGTGCCAGCAGCGTAGATCGGGGGGGTGGAGAGACCCAGTACTTC
CDR3: CASSVDRGGGETQYF

V: TRBV7-9
J: TRBJ2-7
D: TRBD1
DNA: TGTGCCAGCAGCTTTTGGGACAGGAACGCCTACGAGCAGTACTTC
CDR3: CASSFWDRNAYEQYF

V: TRBV18
J: TRBJ2-5
D: -
DNA: TGTGCCAGCTCAGCCCGACAGGACCAAGAGACCCAGTACTTC
CDR3: CASSARQDQETQYF

V: TRBV11-2
J: TRBJ2-7
D: TRBD2
DNA: TGTGCCAGCAGCCCCCCACTAGCGGGAGGTGGGTACGAGCAGTACTTC
CDR3: CASSPPLAGGGYEQYF

V: TRBV30
J: TRBJ1-3
D: TRBD1
DNA: TGTGCCTGGAGTGTACGAGGTCAGGGGGCAAACACCATATATTTT
CDR3: CAWSVRGQGANTIYF

V: TRBV4-2
J: TRBJ2-7
D: -
DNA: TGTGCCAGCAGCCAAGTTTCCACCTACGAGCAGTACTTC
CDR3: CASSQVSTYEQYF

V: TRBV28
J: TRBJ1-2
D: -
DNA: TGTGCCAGCAGTCCCCGGCTGACTTCCCGACCTAACTATGGCTACACCTTC
CDR3: CASSPRLTSRPNYGYTF

V: TRBV19
J: TRBJ2-7
D: TRBD2
DNA: TGTGCCAGTAGTACCGACCCTAGGACTAGCGGCCAACCTCGGCAGTACTTC
CDR3: CASSTDPRTSGQPRQYF

V: TRBV28
J: TRBJ2-7
D: -
DNA: TGTGCCAGCGAGGCGGGACGGGAATACTACGAGCAGTACTTC
CDR3: CASEAGREYYEQYF

V: TRBV19
J: TRBJ2-7
D: -
DNA: TGTGCCAGTAAGTCCAGGGAGGAACAGTACTTC
CDR3: CASKSREEQYF

V: TRBV29-1
J: TRBJ1-2
D: -
DNA: TGCAGCGTTGTCGATGGCTACACCTTC
CDR3: CSVVDGYTF

V: TRBV11-2
J: TRBJ1-1
D: -
DNA: TGTGCCAGCAGCTTCGGGGTCGGGTCTTTCGGAACTGAAGCTTTCTTT
CDR3: CASSFGVGSFGTEAFF

V: TRBV6-1
J: TRBJ2-3
D: TRBD1
DNA: TGTGCCAGCAGTGGGACAGGCCGGGATACGCAGTATTTT
CDR3: CASSGTGRDTQYF

V: TRBV5-1
J: TRBJ1-1
D: TRBD1
DNA: TGCGCCAGCAGCTTGTCACCGGGACAGGGAATGAACACTGAAGCTTTCTTT
CDR3: CASSLSPGQGMNTEAFF

V: TRBV19
J: TRBJ1-6
D: -
DNA: TGTGCCAGTACCCCGGACTTCTTGGGGAGCTCCTATAATTCACCCCTCCACTTT
CDR3: CASTPDFLGSSYNSPLHF

V: TRBV19
J: TRBJ2-7
D: -
DNA: TGTGCCAGTAGTATGATCGCGGGCCAATCCTACGAGCAGTACTTC
CDR3: CASSMIAGQSYEQYF

V: TRBV30
J: TRBJ2-3
D: TRBD2
DNA: TGTGCCTGGGCGGGGGGGTATCCAGATACGCAGTATTTT
CDR3: CAWAGGYPDTQYF

V: TRBV9
J: TRBJ1-3
D: -
DNA: TGTGCCAGCAGCGTACTCGGAAACACCATATATTTT
CDR3: CASSVLGNTIYF

V: TRBV19
J: TRBJ2-2
D: -
DNA: TGTGCCAGTAGCCTATTTAGGGGCGGGGAGCTGTTTTTT
CDR3: CASSLFRGGELFF